The next 30 T cell receptor beta chains were all read from a single sample in a study of blood T cell repertoires in COVID-19. Data came from immunoSEQ multiplex PCR; TCRdb stores just in-frame clones and leaves some out. Of about 270,000 clones in the sample, about 88% were seen once. Sequencing input: PBMCs or T cells enriched from blood (not recorded which). These receptors were collected from a woman between 45 and 65 years old who had recovered from COVID-19.

In this sample, this clone turned up once. This chain connects TRBV4-3 to TRBJ2-1; 10 nucleotides agree with TRBD2. The CDR3 loop spans 16 amino acids. The junction had 6 bases not matched to a gene; V was cut back by 1 base and J by 6 bases. Germline assignment: CDR1 LGHNA and CDR2 YSLEER. The chain's CDR3 is CASSQALAGVGNEQFF. Written as DNA, the CDR3 is TGCGCCAGCAGCCAAGCCCTAGCGGGAGTGGGCAATGAGCAGTTCTTC.

The sample holds one count of this clone. This chain joins TRBV7-8 and TRBJ2-2; D gene ambiguous. Germline-derived CDR1 and CDR2 are SGHVS and FQNEAQ. Trimming took off 7 bases at V and 6 bases at J, with 15 bases between the two ends. The CDR3 sequence is 14 residues long. CDR3 sequence (DNA): TGTGCCAGCACCTACCGAACTGATGCCGGGGAGCTGTTTTTT. Amino acids: CASTYRTDAGELFF.

The chain links TRBV7-2 to TRBJ1-2; 7 bases agree with TRBD1. Trimming cost V 5 bases and J 1 base; bases outside gene matches: 7. Germline assignment: CDR1 SGHTA and CDR2 FQGNSA. The CDR3 has 15 amino acids. In nucleotides, the CDR3 is TGTGCCAGCAGCCCAAGACAGGGTCATAACTATGGCTACACCTTC. Its protein is CASSPRQGHNYGYTF.

The V call is TRBV29-1, the J call TRBJ2-1; 12 bases agree with TRBD2. Germline V gene sequence: CDR1 SQVTM, CDR2 ANQGSEA. This CDR3 spans 13 amino acids. V lost 4 bases, J lost 7 bases, and 2 bases stayed unmatched. In DNA form, the CDR3 reads TGCAGCGTTGGACTAGCGGGAGAAAATGAGCAGTTCTTC. As protein: CSVGLAGENEQFF.

The chain couples TRBV14 to TRBJ2-5; a weak D match, TRBD2 (5 bases). CDR3 length: 15 residues. The V gene lost 2 bases and the J gene lost 4 bases, with 14 bases spanning the gap. Germline loops: CDR1 SGHDN, CDR2 FVKESK. Here the CDR3 reads CASSQFREIGETQYF. The DNA of the CDR3 is TGTGCCAGCAGCCAATTTCGGGAAATCGGAGAGACCCAGTACTTC.

The chain couples TRBV7-8 to TRBJ1-5, with unresolved D. The CDR3 spans 14 residues. CDR1 and CDR2 (germline): SGHVS, FQNEAQ. V was trimmed by 1 base and J by 3 bases, leaving 7 bases between them. CDR3 DNA: TGTGCCAGCAGCTTAGGGGCAGCCAATCAGCCCCAGCATTTT. It codes for CASSLGAANQPQHF.

The J gene is TRBJ1-1, the V gene TRBV7-8; a possible D gene is TRBD1 (6 bases). V was pared by 0 bases and J by 11 bases, with 10 bases between. The length of the CDR3 is 12 residues. Germline lookup yields CDR1 SGHVS and CDR2 FQNEAQ. The CDR3 sequence: CASSLATGSAFF. The DNA for the CDR3 is TGTGCCAGCAGCTTAGCGACAGGATCGGCTTTCTTT.

V gene TRBV28 combines with J gene TRBJ1-1; TRBD1 matches 7 bases. The CDR3 consists of 15 residues. The germline V gene encodes CDR1 MDHEN and CDR2 SYDVKM. V shed 6 bases, J shed 4 bases, and the junction held 11 bases outside the gene matches. This CDR3 reads CASRLTTGIGTEAFF. As DNA, the CDR3 is TGTGCCAGCAGACTCACGACAGGGATCGGCACTGAAGCTTTCTTT. Based on the CDR3 plus reference TRBV28 and TRBJ1-1, the full variable domain is DVKVTQSSRYLVKRTGEKVFLECVQDMDHENMFWYRQDPGLGLRLIYFSYDVKMKEKGDIPEGYSVSREKKERFSLILESASTNQTSMYLCASRLTTGIGTEAFFGQGTRLTVV.

The chain recombines TRBV28 with TRBJ1-5; D is possibly TRBD1 (6 bases). Germline CDR1 MDHEN, CDR2 SYDVKM. V was pared by 3 bases and J by 7 bases, with 13 bases between. This CDR3 is 14 amino acids long. CDR3 nucleotides: TGTGCCAGCAGTTTTGGGGGCTCGGGGCAGCCCCAGCATTTT. It yields the protein CASSFGGSGQPQHF.

The sample holds a few counts of this clone. The V gene is TRBV2, the J gene TRBJ1-6; D may be TRBD1 (6 bases). Trimming shortened V by 4 bases and J by 8 bases, and 9 bases separated the two germline ends. The CDR3 totals 13 residues. The germline V gene encodes CDR1 SNHLY and CDR2 FYNNEI. The CDR3 loop reads CASSARTDSPLHF. The CDR3 DNA follows: TGTGCCAGCAGTGCCCGGACAGATTCACCCCTCCACTTT.

The CDR3 DNA follows: TGTGCCAGCAGTGAAGAAACTAGCGCTAGCTCCTACGAGCAGTACTTC. It encodes CASSEETSASSYEQYF. V is TRBV6-1 and J is TRBJ2-7, with 7 bases identical to TRBD2. In germline, CDR1 is MNHNS, CDR2 SASEGT. CDR3 length: 16 amino acids. The junction had 6 bases not matched to a gene; V was cut back by 1 base and J by 0 bases.

CDR3: CASSFLAGIYNEQFF. The CDR3 DNA reads as TGTGCCAGCAGCTTTTTAGCGGGCATCTACAATGAGCAGTTCTTC. The chain has TRBV11-2 and TRBJ2-1; 7 bases match TRBD2. Per the germline V gene, CDR1 is SGHAT and CDR2 is FQNNGV. The CDR3 runs 15 residues. Trimming cost V 3 bases and J 3 bases; bases outside gene matches: 5.

As for this clone: The junction departs from germline at one end; a sequencing error may be responsible. The CDR3: CASSLIQGSLETQYF. CDR3 DNA: TGTGCTAGCAGCCTAATACAGGGGTCGTTAGAGACCCAGTACTTC. The V call is TRBV7-7, the J call TRBJ2-5; 7 bases line up with TRBD1. Looked up from germline, CDR1 is SSHAT and CDR2 is FNYEAQ (reference sequence). This CDR3 has 15 residues.

The rearrangement joins TRBV30 to TRBJ1-2; the match to TRBD1 covers 9 bases. The trim removed 1 base at V and 0 bases at J, leaving 3 bases unmatched. CDR3 length: 15 amino acids. The germline V gene encodes CDR1 GTSNPN and CDR2 SVGIG (reference sequence). The CDR3 here is CAWSGRDRANYGYTF. The CDR3 DNA is TGTGCCTGGAGTGGCCGGGACAGGGCTAACTATGGCTACACCTTC.

The rearrangement uses TRBV25-1 and TRBJ2-1, with D uncertain. The CDR3 consists of 14 residues. Germline V gives CDR1 MGHDK, CDR2 SYGVNS. Trimming cost V 3 bases and J 0 bases, with 6 bases left between them. The CDR3 DNA is TGTGCCAGCAGTGAGGTTAGCTCCTACAATGAGCAGTTCTTC. Protein product: CASSEVSSYNEQFF.

The rearrangement links TRBV28 to TRBJ1-1, with D unclear. CDR3 length equals 13 residues. CDR1 is MDHEN and CDR2 is SYDVKM in the germline V gene. DNA for the CDR3: TGTGCGGGTCGGGAGCACCGGGGCACTGAAGCTTTCTTT. The encoded protein is CAGREHRGTEAFF.

V is TRBV24-1 and J is TRBJ2-7, with a weak D call TRBD2 (6 bases). Trimming pared 3 bases from V and 2 bases from J, leaving 13 bases between. The CDR3 is made up of 15 amino acids. From germline, CDR1 is KGHDR and CDR2 SFDVKD. In DNA form, the CDR3 reads TGTGCCACCAGTGATCCTCGGGGGAGAACCTACGAGCAGTACTTC. Encoded protein: CATSDPRGRTYEQYF.

The chain joins TRBV7-2 to TRBJ1-2; D is undetermined. V lost 5 bases, J lost 4 bases, and 14 bases lay in between. Germline V gene data show CDR1 as SGHTA and CDR2 as FQGNSA. The CDR3 loop spans 14 amino acids. The CDR3 DNA sequence: TGTGCCAGCAGCCCGGGAGCGATTTTCTATGGCTACACCTTC. Translation: CASSPGAIFYGYTF.

The CDR3 DNA sequence: TGTGCCAGTAGTATGACAGGGGTTTCGGCTGAAGCTTTCTTT. It codes for CASSMTGVSAEAFF. This chain links TRBV19 with TRBJ1-1; 8 bases fit TRBD1. CDR1 is LNHDA and CDR2 is SQIVND in the germline V gene (reference sequence). The trim removed 3 bases at V and 6 bases at J, leaving 6 bases unmatched. This CDR3 is built from 14 residues.

The CDR3 region is CASSHRDRGYTGELFF. In nucleotides, the CDR3 is TGTGCCAGCAGTCACCGGGACAGGGGTTACACCGGGGAGCTGTTTTTT. The rearrangement uses TRBV28 and TRBJ2-2; 10 bases map to TRBD1. CDR1 and CDR2 (germline): MDHEN, SYDVKM. The V gene end was trimmed by 5 bases and the J gene end by 3 bases; junction bases not matched to a gene: 6. The CDR3 length is 16 residues.

The chain couples TRBV11-3 to TRBJ2-7; D not certain. Germline V gene data show CDR1 as SGHNT and CDR2 as YENEEA. The CDR3 contains 14 residues. Trimming took off 2 bases at V and 5 bases at J, with 13 bases between the two ends. The CDR3 sequence: CASSLSRISHEQYF. Here the CDR3 DNA reads TGTGCCAGCAGCTTATCCAGAATTTCCCACGAGCAGTACTTC.

The CDR3 DNA is TGTGCTAGTGGTTTGCTTACAGGGGGGAACACCGGGGAGCTGTTTTTT. Translated: CASGLLTGGNTGELFF. This chain uses TRBV12-5 with TRBJ2-2; the match to TRBD1 covers 8 bases. CDR3 length: 16 amino acids. Trimming cost V 2 bases and J 1 base; bases outside gene matches: 3. Germline CDR1 reads LGHNT; CDR2 reads FRNRAP.

The chain joins TRBV7-2 to TRBJ2-6; D is ambiguous. V was shortened by 0 bases and J by 2 bases, with 8 bases between the two germline ends. The CDR3 extends over 16 amino acids. Looked up from germline, CDR1 is SGHTA and CDR2 is FQGNSA. The CDR3 sequence is CASSLARPTGANVLTF. For the CDR3, the DNA is TGTGCCAGCAGCTTAGCGCGCCCGACTGGGGCCAACGTCCTGACTTTC.

The J gene is TRBJ1-1, the V gene TRBV28, with a possible D match to TRBD1 (5 bases). The V end was cut by 5 bases, the J end by 9 bases, with 22 bases between. Per germline, CDR1 MDHEN and CDR2 SYDVKM. This CDR3 has 15 amino acids. The CDR3 is CASSPGNRMNTKAFF. The CDR3 DNA reads as TGTGCCAGCAGTCCCGGTAACAGGATGAACACAAAAGCTTTCTTT. The complete variable domain, with remaining parts taken from reference TRBV28 and TRBJ1-1, reads DVKVTQSSRYLVKRTGEKVFLECVQDMDHENMFWYRQDPGLGLRLIYFSYDVKMKEKGDIPEGYSVSREKKERFSLILESASTNQTSMYLCASSPGNRMNTKAFFGQGTRLTVV.

This clone was seen a single time. The rearrangement joins TRBV28 to TRBJ2-4, with D possibly TRBD2 on 6 matching bases. The CDR3 contains 15 residues. CDR1 is MDHEN, CDR2 SYDVKM, per germline. Trimming took off 1 base at V and 6 bases at J, with 13 bases between the two ends. The CDR3 sequence is CASSLYGSGSNIQYF. CDR3 sequence (DNA): TGTGCCAGCAGTTTATACGGTAGCGGTTCAAACATTCAGTACTTC.

This clone was seen more than once but under ten times. This chain uses TRBV4-3 with TRBJ2-3; TRBD2 agrees at 10 bases. This CDR3 region has 16 residues. The V gene end was trimmed by 0 bases and the J gene end by 3 bases; junction bases not matched to a gene: 3. Germline V gives CDR1 LGHNA, CDR2 YSLEER. The CDR3 protein is CASSQESGRGTDTQYF. The CDR3 region has the DNA TGCGCCAGCAGCCAAGAAAGCGGGAGGGGGACAGATACGCAGTATTTT.

This CDR3 reads CASTGGNPREQYF. Here the CDR3 DNA reads TGTGCCAGCACGGGAGGGAACCCTCGCGAGCAGTACTTC. The J gene is TRBJ2-7, the V gene TRBV27, with TRBD2 matching over 8 bases. The CDR3 sequence is 13 residues long. With 7 bases clipped from V and 6 bases from J, the junction kept 8 bases outside the gene matches. The germline V gene encodes CDR1 MNHEY and CDR2 SMNVEV (reference sequence).

The chain is built from TRBV18 and TRBJ1-3, with D possibly being TRBD1 (6 bases). Trimming took off 1 base at V and 4 bases at J, with 17 bases between the two ends. CDR3 length: 17 amino acids. Germline assignment: CDR1 KGHSH and CDR2 LQKENI. The CDR3 coding sequence is TGTGCCAGCTCACCACTGATTCTACAGGGTTCAGGAAACACCATATATTTT. It is translated as CASSPLILQGSGNTIYF.

The chain uses TRBV7-3 and TRBJ2-5, with a possible D match to TRBD2 (5 bases). The germline gives CDR1 SGHTA, CDR2 FQGTGA. The CDR3 loop spans 16 amino acids. V was trimmed by 1 base and J by 5 bases, leaving 17 bases between them. DNA of the CDR3: TGTGCCAGCAGCTTAAGCGGGCGAGTGGCAGCGGAGACCCAGTACTTC. Protein: CASSLSGRVAAETQYF.

The chain carries TRBV7-2 and TRBJ2-1; the D gene is possibly TRBD2 (6 bases). Germline lookup yields CDR1 SGHTA and CDR2 FQGNSA. The germline V and J ends were trimmed by 6 bases and 8 bases, with 14 bases remaining between them. The CDR3 is made up of 13 amino acids. The CDR3 spells CASRHLTRDEQFF. The CDR3 DNA sequence: TGTGCCAGCAGACACTTGACTAGGGATGAGCAGTTCTTC.